Below are 6 T cell receptor beta chains sequenced from a single sample in a study of T-cell reconstitution after alpha-beta-depleted transplantation in children. TCRbeta library preparation incorporated unique molecular identifiers. TCRdb called the PCR reads again in MiXCR, with one record for every CDR3 protein. This table holds approximately 650,000 distinct CDR3 sequences, less than 15% found once. The specimen was PBMCs, collected before TCRalphabeta/CD19-depleted stem cell transplant. The receptors here all came from a girl aged 2-9 years with congenital amegakaryocytic thrombocytopenia, due to receive a stem cell transplant.

This chain joins TRBV5-1 and TRBJ2-5; perhaps TRBD2 as D (6 bases). V dropped 4 bases and J dropped 5 bases, with 15 bases sitting between them. Germline assignment: CDR1 SGHRS and CDR2 YFSETQ. The length of the CDR3 is 14 residues. The CDR3 region has the DNA TGCGCCAGCAGCCCGTCTAGAAGCGGGGAGACCCAGTACTTC. Protein product: CASSPSRSGETQYF.

There are a few counts of this clonotype. The chain combines TRBV21-1 with TRBJ1-5. TRBV21-1 is designated a pseudogene. This CDR3 has 18 residues. DNA of the CDR3: TGTGCCAGCAGCAAAGTAATGGCAGGGCCGAAAGAGTATCAGCCCCAGCATTTT. The encoded protein is CASSKVMAGPKEYQPQHF.

This clonotype has a handful of counts. V and J are TRBV5-1 and TRBJ2-7; no firm D call. Between the trimmed V and J ends, which lost 0 bases and 3 bases, there was a span of 10 bases. Per the germline V gene, CDR1 is SGHRS and CDR2 is YFSETQ. The CDR3 length is 14 residues. CDR3 in amino acids: CASSLVPNNYEQYF. DNA for the CDR3: TGCGCCAGCAGCTTGGTGCCGAACAACTACGAGCAGTACTTC.

V is TRBV5-1 and J is TRBJ2-2; D is unclear. This CDR3 is built from 18 residues. Trimming shortened V by 4 bases and J by 0 bases, and 19 bases separated the two germline ends. Germline values: CDR1 SGHRS, CDR2 YFSETQ. DNA of the CDR3: TGCGCCAGCAGCCTCTGGACCTACTCGACTTCGAACACCGGGGAGCTGTTTTTT. Translation gives CASSLWTYSTSNTGELFF.

The chain carries TRBV12-3 or TRBV12-4 and TRBJ1-2; D remains ambiguous. V was pared by 6 bases and J by 6 bases, with 20 bases between. This CDR3 spans 15 amino acids. CDR3 sequence reads: CASREVGGELHGYTF. CDR3 coding DNA: TGTGCCAGCAGGGAAGTGGGTGGGGAGTTACATGGCTACACCTTC.

There are a few counts of this clonotype. V and J are TRBV20-1 and TRBJ2-5, with D maybe TRBD2 (6 bases). Germline V gives CDR1 DFQATT, CDR2 SNEGSKA (reference sequence). The CDR3 has 14 amino acids. V shed 6 bases and J shed 1 base, with 15 bases lying between them. CDR3 in amino acids: CSAQRSGVQETQYF. The CDR3, as DNA: TGCAGTGCCCAGAGGTCGGGGGTCCAAGAGACCCAGTACTTC.